This entry is about one T cell receptor (beta chain). Its cognate antigen is unknown. The TCRbeta library incorporated unique molecular identifiers. TCRdb passed the PCR reads through MiXCR, listing each CDR3 protein once. The sample contains just over 950,000 distinct CDR3 sequences, roughly 29% of which appear only once. The sample belongs to a study of T-cell reconstitution after alpha-beta-depleted transplantation in children. Study observations and caveats: Several hundred expanded graft clones reportedly supplied alpha-beta T cells about two months after transplant.

The receptor was derived from a boy in the first two years of life who had a stem cell transplant for SCID, so the T cells may come from the graft donor. Sequenced here: PBMCs, mostly from graft donor cells, sampled 360 days after TCRalphabeta/CD19-depleted stem cell transplant.

The CDR3 loop is CASAARGSLTEQYF. As DNA, the CDR3 is TGCGCCAGCGCGGCACGAGGTTCACTGACCGAGCAGTACTTC. The rearrangement links TRBV5-1 to TRBJ2-7; D remains unclear. Trimming shortened V by 7 bases and J by 6 bases, and 20 bases separated the two germline ends. Germline CDR1 SGHRS, CDR2 YFSETQ. The CDR3 has 14 residues.